The 23 T cell receptor beta chains below all came from one sample that was sequenced in a study of spatial heterogeneity in lung cancer. Described time point: sample taken at primary tumor resection. TCRdb re-analysed the 5' RACE reads in MiXCR, keeping a single row per CDR3 protein. The sample shows 30,000 to 45,000 distinct CDR3 sequences, under 4% of them seen only once. Source: normal lung tissue next to the tumor, taken at surgery. These receptors all stem from a male donor with early-stage non-small cell lung cancer.

This clonotype has ten or more counts. The J gene is TRBJ2-2, the V gene TRBV12-3 or TRBV12-4, with D unresolved. V was clipped by 6 bases and J by 1 base, with 9 bases between them. The CDR3 runs 14 residues. As DNA, the CDR3 is TGTGCCAGCAGCTCCGCCGTGAACACCGGGGAGCTGTTTTTT. Translating it yields CASSSAVNTGELFF.

This clonotype was counted many times. This chain links TRBV7-9 with TRBJ1-1; TRBD1 matches at 7 bases. The CDR3 has 14 residues. Germline lookup yields CDR1 SEHNR and CDR2 FQNEAQ (reference sequence). Germline trimming cut 3 bases from V and 5 bases from J; bases unmatched to any gene: 6. For the CDR3, the DNA is TGTGCCAGCAGCTTCCCCGGGACAGTTACTGAAGCTTTCTTT. Translation gives CASSFPGTVTEAFF.

Many counts were recorded for this clonotype. The chain joins TRBV5-1 to TRBJ2-3; no definite D call. The CDR3 length is 14 residues. V dropped 2 bases and J dropped 6 bases, with 13 bases sitting between them. Germline CDR1 and CDR2: SGHRS and YFSETQ. The CDR3 reads CASSFSAFGDTQYF. CDR3 sequence (DNA): TGCGCCAGCAGCTTTAGTGCTTTCGGGGATACGCAGTATTTT.

This clonotype showed up many times. The chain carries TRBV12-3 or TRBV12-4 and TRBJ2-3, with D tentatively TRBD2 (6 bases). CDR3 length equals 15 residues. V shed 6 bases and J shed 0 bases, with 13 bases lying between them. The CDR3 DNA sequence: TGTGCCAGCAGCCCCTCTAGCGCTAGCACAGATACGCAGTATTTT. This sequence encodes CASSPSSASTDTQYF.

This clonotype was counted ten times or more. The rearrangement links TRBV6-1 to TRBJ2-1, with TRBD2 identical over 8 bases. The ends lost 10 bases at V and 4 bases at J; junction bases unmatched: 6. Germline CDR1 MNHNS, CDR2 SASEGT. There are 13 residues in the CDR3. The CDR3 sequence is CATEREIYNEQFF. The CDR3 DNA reads TGTGCCACAGAGCGGGAGATATACAATGAGCAGTTCTTC.

Ten or more counts support this clonotype. This chain links TRBV5-1 with TRBJ1-4; TRBD1 matches 9 bases. With V trimmed by 0 bases and J by 7 bases, 1 base remained unmatched. The CDR3 is 14 residues long. CDR1 and CDR2 (germline): SGHRS, YFSETQ. The chain's CDR3 is CASSLAGQGEKLFF. CDR3 bases: TGCGCCAGCAGCTTGGCGGGACAGGGTGAAAAACTGTTTTTT.

This clonotype was detected many times. The chain employs TRBV15 and TRBJ1-6; tentative D call: TRBD1 (6 bases). The germline V gene has CDR1 LNHNV and CDR2 YYDKDF (reference sequence). CDR3 length: 15 residues. V gave up 0 bases and J gave up 7 bases, with 10 bases separating them. CDR3 DNA sequence: TGTGCCACCAGCAGAGATCGAGGGGGGAATTCACCCCTCCACTTT. Translated, it gives CATSRDRGGNSPLHF.

This clonotype was counted ten times or more. The chain uses TRBV12-3 or TRBV12-4 and TRBJ2-1; 7 bases match TRBD2. This CDR3 is built from 15 residues. With 11 bases clipped from V and 7 bases from J, the junction kept 17 bases outside the gene matches. Here the CDR3 DNA reads TGTGCCGCAGCCGGGGCGGGAGCCGACTGGAATGAGCAGTTCTTC. Translation: CAAAGAGADWNEQFF.

This clonotype was found many times. The rearrangement links TRBV20-1 to TRBJ2-1; 9 bases fit TRBD2. Looked up from germline, CDR1 is DFQATT and CDR2 is SNEGSKA (reference sequence). V shed 6 bases and J 2 bases; nucleotides not matched to a gene: 5. The CDR3 sequence is 14 residues long. The CDR3 DNA reads as TGCAGTGCCAGTAGCGGGAGTACCTACAATGAGCAGTTCTTC. Its translation is CSASSGSTYNEQFF.

This rearrangement joins TRBV28 to TRBJ1-2; 7 bases fit TRBD1. Germline assignment: CDR1 MDHEN and CDR2 SYDVKM. Germline trimming cut 5 bases from V and 4 bases from J; bases unmatched to any gene: 10. This CDR3 contains 15 residues. In DNA, the CDR3 is TGTGCCAGCAGTACCCCCCAGACAGGGCGCTATGGCTACACCTTC. Translated: CASSTPQTGRYGYTF.

This clonotype was seen repeatedly, ten times or more. The rearrangement joins TRBV28 to TRBJ1-2; D might be TRBD1 (6 bases). Germline V gives CDR1 MDHEN, CDR2 SYDVKM. The CDR3 totals 14 residues. Trimming pared 3 bases from V and 3 bases from J, leaving 11 bases between. As DNA, the CDR3 is TGTGCCAGCAGTTTCCCCGACAGGTACTATGGCTACACCTTC. Protein sequence: CASSFPDRYYGYTF.

In its sample, this clonotype was seen many times. The rearrangement uses TRBV20-1 and TRBJ1-5; D remains unclear. CDR1 and CDR2 (germline): DFQATT, SNEGSKA (reference sequence). The V and J ends lost 3 bases and 6 bases respectively, with 21 bases between them. This CDR3 has 16 residues. This CDR3 reads CSASRAKGLVIQPQHF. In DNA, the CDR3 is TGCAGTGCTAGTAGGGCCAAAGGCTTGGTAATTCAGCCCCAGCATTTT.

This clonotype was seen many times. The J gene is TRBJ2-3, the V gene TRBV4-1; a possible D gene is TRBD2 (5 bases). Germline loops: CDR1 MGHRA, CDR2 YSYEKL. The CDR3 is 17 amino acids. Trimming left V 0 bases short and J 2 bases short, with 15 bases between. The CDR3 reads CASSQDTHWEHTDTQYF. The CDR3 nucleotides read TGCGCCAGCAGCCAAGATACCCACTGGGAGCACACAGATACGCAGTATTTT.

At least ten counts were recorded for this clonotype. The chain has TRBV7-2 and TRBJ1-1; TRBD1 might be the D (5 bases). Trimming shortened V by 5 bases and J by 6 bases, and 7 bases separated the two germline ends. Germline-derived CDR1 and CDR2 are SGHTA and FQGNSA. This CDR3 has 11 amino acids. Here the CDR3 reads CASSRGAEAFF. The CDR3 bases are TGTGCCAGCAGCCGGGGGGCTGAAGCTTTCTTT.

There are many counts of this clonotype. This rearrangement joins TRBV2 to TRBJ2-7; possibly TRBD1 for D (5 bases). Trimming left V 8 bases short and J 5 bases short, with 13 bases between. CDR1 is SNHLY and CDR2 is FYNNEI in the germline V gene. This CDR3 region has 12 residues. The CDR3 spells CASCSGFHEQYF. The CDR3 region has the DNA TGTGCCAGCTGCTCAGGGTTTCACGAGCAGTACTTC.

This clonotype was counted many times. The chain is built from TRBV7-2 and TRBJ2-3, with TRBD2 identical over 10 bases. J gave up 1 base and V 5 bases, and 3 bases lay outside the gene matches. CDR1 is SGHTA and CDR2 is FQGNSA in the germline V gene. This CDR3 region has 15 residues. For the CDR3, the DNA is TGTGCCAGCAGCAAAGGACTAGCGGGCACAGATACGCAGTATTTT. Translating gives CASSKGLAGTDTQYF.

This clonotype was observed at least ten times. The CDR3: CASSDYVGGYGYTF. CDR3 bases: TGTGCCAGCAGTGATTATGTGGGGGGCTATGGCTACACCTTC. The chain links TRBV6-1 to TRBJ1-2, with D maybe TRBD1 (5 bases). This CDR3 has 14 residues. V lost 3 bases and J 4 bases, leaving 12 bases between the germline ends. Germline V gene lookup returns CDR1 MNHNS and CDR2 SASEGT.

This chain connects TRBV20-1 to TRBJ1-4, with a weak D call TRBD1 (6 bases). V lost 5 bases and J 8 bases, leaving 21 bases between the germline ends. Germline V gene data show CDR1 as DFQATT and CDR2 as SNEGSKA (reference sequence). The CDR3 has 15 amino acids. CDR3 in DNA: TGCAGTGCTCACAAATTACAGGGAACCGGGGAAAAACTGTTTTTT. It codes for CSAHKLQGTGEKLFF.

This clonotype appeared many times. The chain links TRBV4-2 to TRBJ2-3, with D possibly TRBD1 on 5 matching bases. Germline CDR1 LGHNA, CDR2 YNFKEQ. CDR3 size: 14 residues. The V and J ends lost 1 base and 4 bases respectively, with 9 bases between them. The CDR3 reads CASSQVGQSDTQYF. As DNA, the CDR3 is TGTGCCAGCAGCCAAGTGGGGCAATCAGATACGCAGTATTTT.

This clonotype was found many times. The chain couples TRBV4-1 to TRBJ2-1; D possibly corresponds to TRBD2 (6 bases). The CDR3 covers 15 residues. CDR1 and CDR2 from the germline V gene are MGHRA and YSYEKL. The V end lost 1 base, the J end lost 10 bases, and 17 bases lay between the germline ends. The CDR3 coding sequence is TGCGCCAGCAGCCAAGTCCTAGCGATGGAACAGGAGCAGTTCTTC. Protein: CASSQVLAMEQEQFF.

In this sample, this clonotype turned up many times. V gene TRBV2 combines with J gene TRBJ1-4; TRBD1 matches 7 bases. The CDR3 runs 14 residues. CDR1 SNHLY and CDR2 FYNNEI come from the germline V gene. V dropped 7 bases and J dropped 7; count of bases not matched to a gene: 9. The CDR3 DNA reads TGTGCCAGCAAAGGGGACAGCAGAGGTGAAAAACTGTTTTTT. This sequence encodes CASKGDSRGEKLFF.

This clonotype was recorded many times. This sequence joins TRBV4-2 and TRBJ2-5, with TRBD1 matching over 7 bases. The CDR3 is made up of 15 amino acids. Germline CDR1 and CDR2: LGHNA and YNFKEQ. J gave up 5 bases and V 3 bases, and 9 bases lay outside the gene matches. The DNA for the CDR3 is TGTGCCAGCAGCCACTCGGCAGGGGGATTGGAGACCCAGTACTTC. Translating it yields CASSHSAGGLETQYF.

In this sample, this clonotype turned up many times. V is TRBV12-3 or TRBV12-4 and J is TRBJ1-2; D is possibly TRBD1 (6 bases). CDR3 size: 16 residues. The V end was cut by 7 bases, the J end by 0 bases, with 18 bases between. The CDR3 reads CASTHRGTTTNYGYTF. The CDR3 DNA is TGTGCCAGCACCCATCGAGGGACAACCACTAACTATGGCTACACCTTC.